This TCR beta chain was retrieved from a study of blood T cell repertoires in COVID-19. Study as a whole: T cells, B-cell-depleted T cells, or PBMCs provided the cDNA or gDNA that served as material.

Trimming cost V 4 bases and J 4 bases, with 14 bases left between them. Germline values: CDR1 SGDLS, CDR2 YYNGEE. This CDR3 spans 15 amino acids. In terms of age and location, participants ranged from about 18 to 95 years and lived in roughly 22 US areas. Within 2 weeks before study entry, exposed participants met a COVID-19 case. Original data processing: Researchers report that nucleated cell counts were estimated from reference gene primer amplification. Using immunoSEQ multiplex PCR, the repertoire was profiled, and TCRdb retains in-frame clones only, with some absent. For V, J and clone size, that table is used; D and trimming come from the DNA. The data contain 360,000 or so clones, 88% of them singletons.

The sequence was obtained from a woman younger than 45 who had been exposed to COVID-19. The sample was PBMCs or T cells enriched from blood (not recorded which). This sequence joins TRBV9 and TRBJ2-2; D is possibly TRBD2 (6 bases). CDR3 sequence reads: CASSTPGDLTGELFF. In DNA, the CDR3 is TGTGCCAGCAGCACCCCGGGGGACCTCACCGGGGAGCTGTTTTTT.